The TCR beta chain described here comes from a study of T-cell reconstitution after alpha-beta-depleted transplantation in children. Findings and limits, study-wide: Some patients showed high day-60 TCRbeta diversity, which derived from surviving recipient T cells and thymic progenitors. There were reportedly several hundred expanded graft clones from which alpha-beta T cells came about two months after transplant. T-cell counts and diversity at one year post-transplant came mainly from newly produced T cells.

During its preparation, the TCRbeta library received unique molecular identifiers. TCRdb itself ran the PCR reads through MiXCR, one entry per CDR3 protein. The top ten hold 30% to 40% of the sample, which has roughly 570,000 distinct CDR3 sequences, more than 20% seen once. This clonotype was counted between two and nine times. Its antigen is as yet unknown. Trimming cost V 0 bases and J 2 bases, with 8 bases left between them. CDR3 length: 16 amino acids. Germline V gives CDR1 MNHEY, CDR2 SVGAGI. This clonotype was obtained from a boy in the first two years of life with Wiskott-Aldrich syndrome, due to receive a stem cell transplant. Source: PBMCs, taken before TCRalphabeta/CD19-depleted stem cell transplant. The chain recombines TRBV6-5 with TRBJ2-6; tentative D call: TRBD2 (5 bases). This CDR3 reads CASSYSPSPGANVLTF. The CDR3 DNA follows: TGTGCCAGCAGTTACTCGCCTAGCCCTGGGGCCAACGTCCTGACTTTC.